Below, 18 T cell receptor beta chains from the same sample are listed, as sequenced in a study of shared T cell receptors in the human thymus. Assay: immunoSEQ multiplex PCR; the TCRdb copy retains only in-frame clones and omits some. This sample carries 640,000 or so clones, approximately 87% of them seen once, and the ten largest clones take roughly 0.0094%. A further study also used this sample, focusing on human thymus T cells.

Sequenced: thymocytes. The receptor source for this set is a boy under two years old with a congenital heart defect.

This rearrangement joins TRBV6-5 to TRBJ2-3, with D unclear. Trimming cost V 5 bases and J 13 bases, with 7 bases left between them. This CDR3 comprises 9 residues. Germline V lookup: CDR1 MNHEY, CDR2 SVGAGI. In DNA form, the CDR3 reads TGTGCCAGCAGTATTAGTGAGTATTTT. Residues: CASSISEYF.

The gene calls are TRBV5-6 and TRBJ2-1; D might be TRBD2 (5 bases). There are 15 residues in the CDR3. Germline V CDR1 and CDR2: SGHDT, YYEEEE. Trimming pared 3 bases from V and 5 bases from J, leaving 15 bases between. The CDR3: CASSSQKGSDNEQFF. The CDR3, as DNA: TGTGCCAGCAGCTCTCAGAAAGGGAGCGACAATGAGCAGTTCTTC.

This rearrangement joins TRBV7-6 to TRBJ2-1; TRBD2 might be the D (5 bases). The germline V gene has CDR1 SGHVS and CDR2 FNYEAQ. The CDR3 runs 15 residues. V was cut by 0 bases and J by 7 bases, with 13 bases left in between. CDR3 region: CASSLAAIGGNEQFF. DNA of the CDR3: TGTGCCAGCAGCTTAGCAGCTATTGGCGGGAATGAGCAGTTCTTC.

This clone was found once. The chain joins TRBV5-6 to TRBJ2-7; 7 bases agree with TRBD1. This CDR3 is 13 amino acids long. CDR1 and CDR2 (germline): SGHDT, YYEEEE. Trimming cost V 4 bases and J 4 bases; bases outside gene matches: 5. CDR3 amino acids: CASSADRKYEQYF. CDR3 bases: TGTGCCAGCAGCGCGGACAGGAAATACGAGCAGTACTTC.

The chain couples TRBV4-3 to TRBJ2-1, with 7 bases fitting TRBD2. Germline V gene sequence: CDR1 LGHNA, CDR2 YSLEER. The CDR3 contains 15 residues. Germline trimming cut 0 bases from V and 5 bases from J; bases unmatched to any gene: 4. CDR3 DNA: TGCGCCAGCAGCCAAGAGCGGGAGAACAACAATGAGCAGTTCTTC. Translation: CASSQERENNNEQFF.

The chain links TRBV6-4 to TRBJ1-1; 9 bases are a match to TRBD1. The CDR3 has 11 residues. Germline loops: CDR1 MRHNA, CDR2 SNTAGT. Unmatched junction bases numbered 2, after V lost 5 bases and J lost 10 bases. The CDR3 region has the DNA TGTGCCAGCAGTTACAGGGGGCCAGCTTTCTTT. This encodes CASSYRGPAFF.

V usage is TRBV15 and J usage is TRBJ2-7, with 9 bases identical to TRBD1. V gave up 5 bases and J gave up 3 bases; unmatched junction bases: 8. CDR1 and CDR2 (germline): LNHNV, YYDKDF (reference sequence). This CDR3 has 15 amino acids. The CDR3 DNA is TGTGCCACCAGCCGGACAGGGGAGAACTACTACGAGCAGTACTTC. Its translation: CATSRTGENYYEQYF.

CDR3 sequence (DNA): TGTGCCAGCTCACCAGAGCGGAGAAGTAACAACACTGAAGCTTTCTTT. It yields the protein CASSPERRSNNTEAFF. The chain uses TRBV18 and TRBJ1-1; D remains unclear. This CDR3 comprises 16 residues. The germline V gene encodes CDR1 KGHSH and CDR2 LQKENI. V was clipped by 2 bases and J by 2 bases, with 15 bases between them.

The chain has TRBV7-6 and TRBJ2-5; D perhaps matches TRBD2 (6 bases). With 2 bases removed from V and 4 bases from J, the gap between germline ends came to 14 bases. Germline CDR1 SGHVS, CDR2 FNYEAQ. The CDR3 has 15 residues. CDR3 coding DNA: TGTGCCAGCAGCTTAAAGGCGGGGCAGAGAGAGACCCAGTACTTC. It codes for CASSLKAGQRETQYF.

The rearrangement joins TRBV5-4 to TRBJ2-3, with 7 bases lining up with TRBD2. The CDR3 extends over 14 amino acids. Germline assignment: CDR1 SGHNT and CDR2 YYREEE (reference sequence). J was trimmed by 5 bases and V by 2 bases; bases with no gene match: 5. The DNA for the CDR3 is TGTGCCAGCAGCTTTTCGCTAGCGGAAGATACGCAGTATTTT. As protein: CASSFSLAEDTQYF.

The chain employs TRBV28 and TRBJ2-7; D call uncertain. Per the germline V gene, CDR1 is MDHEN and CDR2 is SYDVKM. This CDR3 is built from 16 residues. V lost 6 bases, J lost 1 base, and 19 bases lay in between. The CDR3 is CASRTPTLLPSYEQYF. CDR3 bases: TGTGCCAGCAGGACTCCTACTTTACTTCCTTCCTACGAGCAGTACTTC.

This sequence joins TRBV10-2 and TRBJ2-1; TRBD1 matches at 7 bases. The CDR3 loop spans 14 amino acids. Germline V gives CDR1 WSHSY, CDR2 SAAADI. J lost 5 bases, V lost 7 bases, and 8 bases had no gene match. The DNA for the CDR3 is TGCGCCAGCACTGCGAGGGGGCCGGACAATGAGCAGTTCTTC. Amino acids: CASTARGPDNEQFF.

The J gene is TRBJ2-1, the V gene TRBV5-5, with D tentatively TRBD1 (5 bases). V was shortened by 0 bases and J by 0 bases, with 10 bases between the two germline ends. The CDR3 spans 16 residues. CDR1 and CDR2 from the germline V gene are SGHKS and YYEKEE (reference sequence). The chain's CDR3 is CASSLVTVLSYNEQFF. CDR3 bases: TGTGCCAGCAGCTTGGTGACAGTCCTCTCCTACAATGAGCAGTTCTTC.

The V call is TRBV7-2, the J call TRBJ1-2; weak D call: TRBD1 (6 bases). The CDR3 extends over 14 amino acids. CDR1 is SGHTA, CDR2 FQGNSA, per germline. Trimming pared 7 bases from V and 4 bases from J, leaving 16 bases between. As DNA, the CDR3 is TGTGCCAGCAACACTAGGGGGGGGTCCTATGGCTACACCTTC. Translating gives CASNTRGGSYGYTF.

In nucleotides, the CDR3 is TGTGCCAGCAGTTTAATCTCGGCGACTCCCGAGACGGCTGAGCAGTTCTTC. Its protein is CASSLISATPETAEQFF. V gene TRBV28 combines with J gene TRBJ2-1, with D uncertain. This CDR3 has 17 amino acids. Germline CDR1 and CDR2: MDHEN and SYDVKM. Between the trimmed V and J ends, which lost 2 bases and 9 bases, there was a span of 23 bases.

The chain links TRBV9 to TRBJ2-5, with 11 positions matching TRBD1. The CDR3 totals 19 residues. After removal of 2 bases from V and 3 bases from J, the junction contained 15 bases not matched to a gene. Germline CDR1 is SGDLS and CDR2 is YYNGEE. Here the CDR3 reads CASSVSGTGGLWDKETQYF. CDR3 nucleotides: TGTGCCAGCAGCGTGTCCGGGACAGGGGGTCTATGGGATAAAGAGACCCAGTACTTC.

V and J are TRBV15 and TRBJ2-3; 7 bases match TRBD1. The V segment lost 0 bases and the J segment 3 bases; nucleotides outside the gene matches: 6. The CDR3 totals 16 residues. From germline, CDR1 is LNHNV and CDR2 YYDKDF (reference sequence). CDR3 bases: TGTGCCACCAGCAGAGAACAGGGGAAAGGGACAGATACGCAGTATTTT. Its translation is CATSREQGKGTDTQYF.

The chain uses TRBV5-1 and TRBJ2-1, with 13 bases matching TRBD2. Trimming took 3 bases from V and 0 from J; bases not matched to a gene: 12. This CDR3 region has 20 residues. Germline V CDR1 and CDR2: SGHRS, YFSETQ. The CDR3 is CASSYTNGLAGETSYNEQFF. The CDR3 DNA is TGCGCCAGCAGCTATACGAACGGACTAGCGGGGGAGACCTCCTACAATGAGCAGTTCTTC.